These 8 T cell receptor beta chains came from one sample sequenced in a study of T cells in women clearing cervical HPV infection. Sequencing used immunoSEQ multiplex PCR; TCRdb keeps in-frame clones, though not all of them. The sample's table shows about 14,000 clones. The sequenced sample was blood buffy coat. These receptors were obtained from a woman aged 18 to 75 with a cervical HPV16 infection that either progressed to CIN3+ or cleared (not recorded which).

A word on this clone: The CDR3 extends 3 residues past the end of the read, so its final part is completed from the germline J gene. The chain recombines TRBV6-2 or TRBV6-3 with TRBJ2-1, with D perhaps TRBD2 (5 bases). The CDR3 loop spans 13 amino acids. The germline V gene has CDR1 MNHEY and CDR2 SVGEGT. Trimming cost V 5 bases and J 6 bases, with 11 bases left between them. CDR3 bases read: TGTGCCAGCAGTCTTACAGAGGGCAATGAG. It translates to CASSLTEGNE. The CDR3 reads in full as CASSLTEGNEQFF.

With regard to this clone: The missing CDR3 end, 3 residues past where the read stops, is filled in from the germline J gene. The gene calls are TRBV20-1 and TRBJ1-1, with 8 bases matching TRBD1. J gave up 0 bases and V 3 bases, and 3 bases lay outside the gene matches. CDR1 DFQATT and CDR2 SNEGSKA come from the germline V gene (reference sequence). The CDR3 length is 14 residues. The CDR3 sequence is CSASRGHMNTEAFF. Partial CDR3 DNA: TGCAGTGCTAGCAGGGGGCATATGAACACTGAA.

Notes on this clone: Coverage ceases 3 residues before the CDR3 finishes, and the germline J gene fills in the end. The rearrangement joins TRBV20-1 to TRBJ2-1; 13 bases fit TRBD2. With V trimmed by 2 bases and J by 7 bases, 14 bases remained unmatched. The CDR3 runs to 18 residues. Germline CDR1 reads DFQATT; CDR2 reads SNEGSKA (reference sequence). The CDR3 spells CSARSRTSGSPGVNEQFF. The CDR3 DNA, read in part, is TGCAGTGCTAGATCAAGGACTAGCGGGAGCCCGGGCGTAAATGAG.

Of note for this clone: The observed sequence ends 3 residues before the CDR3 terminus, with the missing tail filled in from the germline J gene. J is TRBJ2-3 and V is TRBV19; D may match TRBD1 or TRBD2 (5 bases each). Germline V gives CDR1 LNHDA, CDR2 SQIVND (reference sequence). The length of the CDR3 is 16 residues. The CDR3 region is CASSTYGQVQGETQYF. The part of the CDR3 DNA that was read is TGTGCCAGTAGTACCTACGGACAAGTCCAAGGGGAGACG.

A note on this clone: From the germline J gene comes the end of the CDR3, since the read stops 3 residues before it. The chain is built from TRBV18 and TRBJ1-2, with TRBD1 as a possible D gene (5 bases). The CDR3 is 13 residues long. Per the germline V gene, CDR1 is KGHSH and CDR2 is LQKENI. CDR3 sequence reads: CASSSDSFYDYTF. CDR3 DNA (partial): TGTGCCAGCTCATCCGACAGTTTCTACGAC.

Comment on this clone: The read falls 3 residues short of the CDR3 end, and the missing part is taken from the germline J gene. The J gene is TRBJ1-6, the V gene TRBV29-1; D is perhaps TRBD1 (6 bases). Germline CDR1 reads SQVTM; CDR2 reads ANQGSEA. CDR3 length equals 13 residues. Trimming took 4 bases from V and 5 from J, leaving 9 bases between them. CDR3 amino acids: CSVGTDHNSPLHF. The part of the CDR3 DNA that was read is TGCAGCGTTGGGACAGACCATAATTCACCC.

In the case of this clone: One junction end does not reproduce the germline sequence, and a read error may be involved. The read finishes 3 residues shy of the CDR3 end, and the germline J gene is used to complete it. The gene calls are TRBV4-2 and TRBJ2-2, with TRBD1 matching 10 bases. This CDR3 is 17 amino acids long. CDR1 is LGHNA and CDR2 is YNFKEQ in the germline V gene. The sequenced part of the CDR3 DNA is TGCGCCAGCAGCCAAGGCCCCGGGACAGGGGATAATTCACCG. This encodes CASSQGPGTGDNSP. The CDR3 as a whole reads CASSQGPGTGDNSPLFF.

A remark on this clone: The read comes to an end 3 residues before the CDR3 does, leaving the germline J gene to fill in the end. V usage is TRBV20-1 and J usage is TRBJ2-3; 7 positions match TRBD2. The CDR3 is 13 residues long. CDR1 is DFQATT and CDR2 is SNEGSKA in the germline V gene (reference sequence). The CDR3 DNA, read in part, is TGCAGTGCTTTCCTAGCGGCGCAAGAGACG. Translated, it gives CSAFLAAQET. The entire CDR3 sequence reads CSAFLAAQETQYF.